This T cell receptor beta chain was documented in a study of CD8 T cells in ankylosing spondylitis. The study, taken as a whole, reports: Clones linked to disease were reported to show significant enrichment in matched ankylosing spondylitis synovial fluid. With a CD8+ phenotype, disease-linked clones were relatively rare in peripheral blood.

About this clonotype: Its specificity is unknown.

Researchers built TCR beta libraries using quantitative 5'-RACE with molecular barcodes. TCRdb processed the 5' RACE reads anew with MiXCR; each CDR3 protein has one entry. This table holds just over 350,000 distinct CDR3 sequences, roughly 20% found once. The sequenced sample was blood, either unsorted or a sorted T cell fraction (not recorded which). The origin of this receptor is a male donor with ankylosing spondylitis or in good health (not recorded which).

The CDR3, as DNA: TGTGCCAGCAAGGTCAGGGGGCTTGGTTCACCCCTCCACTTT. This sequence encodes CASKVRGLGSPLHF. The genes are TRBV19 and TRBJ1-6, with 8 bases that match TRBD1. The germline gives CDR1 LNHDA, CDR2 SQIVND (reference sequence). The J segment lost 9 bases and the V segment lost 9 bases, leaving 10 bases of the junction unmatched. CDR3 size: 14 residues.